These 8 T cell receptor beta chains were sequenced from one sample in a study of PD-L1 blockade in urothelial cancer. Generated by immunoSEQ multiplex PCR, the TCRdb table keeps only in-frame clones and is missing some. The sample carries more than 35,000 clones, 90% to 95% recorded once. Time point of the sample: pretreatment peripheral blood. The specimen was PBMCs, collected around atezolizumab (anti-PD-L1) treatment. These receptor sequences come from a woman aged 60-70 years with urothelial cancer.

The chain combines TRBV6-6 with TRBJ2-1, with 8 bases aligning to TRBD2. This CDR3 is built from 15 residues. J gave up 3 bases and V 6 bases, and 7 bases lay outside the gene matches. Germline CDR1 and CDR2: MNHNY and SVGAGI (reference sequence). CDR3 sequence reads: CASSMGLEYYNEQFF. CDR3 nucleotides: TGTGCCAGCAGCATGGGACTAGAATACTACAATGAGCAGTTCTTC.

On this clone: One junction end does not reproduce the germline sequence, and a read error may be involved. The chain recombines TRBV7-7 with TRBJ2-3; possibly TRBD2 for D (7 bases). The germline V gene encodes CDR1 SSHAT and CDR2 FNYEAQ (reference sequence). The CDR3 contains 14 residues. CDR3 region: CASSPTRGAQTQYF. In DNA form, the CDR3 reads TGTGCTAGCAGCCCAACTCGGGGGGCACAAACGCAGTATTTT.

The V gene is TRBV5-4, the J gene TRBJ2-1, with D unresolved. V shed 0 bases and J shed 5 bases, with 15 bases lying between them. This CDR3 contains 16 residues. In germline, CDR1 is SGHNT, CDR2 YYREEE (reference sequence). The CDR3 coding sequence is TGTGCCAGCAGCTTGGGTAATCGACACTCTGACAATGAGCAGTTCTTC. Translated: CASSLGNRHSDNEQFF.

This clone is a singleton in its sample. The chain joins TRBV7-3 to TRBJ2-5; 8 bases agree with TRBD1. Germline CDR1 reads SGHTA; CDR2 reads FQGTGA. V dropped 4 bases and J dropped 6; count of bases not matched to a gene: 4. The CDR3 is 13 amino acids. CDR3 bases: TGTGCCAGCAGCTCCGGACAGGGACAGACCCAGTACTTC. This gives the protein CASSSGQGQTQYF.

The chain links TRBV11-2 to TRBJ2-7; TRBD2 agrees at 9 bases. V shed 5 bases and J 2 bases; nucleotides not matched to a gene: 19. Germline V gene sequence: CDR1 SGHAT, CDR2 FQNNGV. The CDR3 has 19 residues. The CDR3 DNA is TGTGCCAGCAGCCCTATTAAACCTAGCGGGGATTCCCGCCCCTACGAGCAGTACTTC. It is translated as CASSPIKPSGDSRPYEQYF.

The chain carries TRBV28 and TRBJ2-4, with D unresolved. The ends were cut back, 4 bases at V and 2 bases at J, with 15 bases in the middle. Germline CDR1 reads MDHEN; CDR2 reads SYDVKM. The CDR3 runs to 16 residues. CDR3: CASSSLISGTKNIQYF. In DNA, the CDR3 is TGTGCCAGCAGTTCTTTAATCTCGGGTACCAAAAACATTCAGTACTTC.

The chain has TRBV9 and TRBJ2-1; 13 positions match TRBD2. The CDR3 covers 16 residues. CDR1 is SGDLS and CDR2 is YYNGEE in the germline V gene. The J segment lost 8 bases and the V segment lost 4 bases, leaving 9 bases of the junction unmatched. The CDR3 region is CASSPRTSGSIHEQFF. CDR3 in DNA: TGTGCCAGCAGCCCAAGGACTAGCGGGAGTATCCATGAGCAGTTCTTC.

In nucleotides, the CDR3 is TGCGCCAGCAGCCAGGGGGGGCGAAGAGGAACCGGGGAGCTGTTTTTT. Amino acid sequence: CASSQGGRRGTGELFF. J is TRBJ2-2 and V is TRBV4-1; a weak D match, TRBD2 (7 bases). The CDR3 length is 16 residues. Germline CDR1 reads MGHRA; CDR2 reads YSYEKL. The V end was cut by 3 bases, the J end by 5 bases, with 16 bases between.